Presented here are 3 T cell receptor beta chains from one specimen sequenced in a study of T cell repertoires in cytomegalovirus infection. Their antigens are not known. TCRdb independently ran MiXCR on the reads; one entry per CDR3 protein. The sample consists of approximately 910,000 distinct CDR3 sequences, roughly 30% of them appearing once. The sequencing here drew on cultured CD8+ T cells from PBMCs, taken from culture after CMV antigen stimulation. These receptors came from a human donor in good health (CMV status not recorded). Some clones in this sample may be carry-over from other donors' samples.

In its sample, this clonotype was seen many times. The gene calls are TRBV7-2 and TRBJ1-2; 8 bases fit TRBD1. With 0 bases clipped from V and 5 bases from J, the junction kept 11 bases outside the gene matches. The germline V gene has CDR1 SGHTA and CDR2 FQGNSA. This CDR3 has 17 residues. In DNA, the CDR3 is TGTGCCAGCAGCTTAGCGAGGACAGGGAGGGGAGAATATGGCTACACCTTC. This sequence encodes CASSLARTGRGEYGYTF. The full variable domain, its missing parts supplied by reference TRBV7-2 and TRBJ1-2, is GAGVSQSPSNKVTEKGKDVELRCDPISGHTALYWYRQSLGQGLEFLIYFQGNSAPDKSGLPSDRFSAERTGGSVSTLTIQRTQQEDSAVYLCASSLARTGRGEYGYTFGSGTRLTVV.

The chain links TRBV19 to TRBJ2-1, with 8 bases fitting TRBD1. V trimming: 6 bases; J trimming: 10 bases; junction bases outside the gene matches: 8. CDR1 LNHDA and CDR2 SQIVND come from the germline V gene (reference sequence). The CDR3 is 13 residues long. The CDR3 nucleotides read TGTGCCAGTAGACCATTGACAGGGGACGAGCAGTTCTTC. It codes for CASRPLTGDEQFF. The entire variable domain, with the rest obtained from reference TRBV19 and TRBJ2-1, is as follows: DGGITQSPKYLFRKEGQNVTLSCEQNLNHDAMYWYRQDPGQGLRLIYYSQIVNDFQKGDIAEGYSVSREKKESFPLTVTSAQKNPTAFYLCASRPLTGDEQFFGPGTRLTVL.

The chain is built from TRBV27 and TRBJ1-1; a weak D match, TRBD1 (6 bases). Trimming stripped 0 bases from V and 0 bases from J, with 8 bases between. CDR3 length equals 15 residues. Germline-derived CDR1 and CDR2 are MNHEY and SMNVEV (reference sequence). This chain's CDR3 is CASSLSNRVNTEAFF. CDR3 DNA: TGTGCCAGCAGTTTATCGAACAGGGTGAACACTGAAGCTTTCTTT.